A selection of T cell receptor beta chains follows, all from one sample in a study of cytomegalovirus exposure and HLA in healthy donors. The assay was immunoSEQ multiplex PCR, and TCRdb's table has in-frame clones only and misses some. This table has 270,000 or so clones, around nine tenths appearing once. The sequencing sample was made of PBMCs. These receptors all stem from a girl aged 2-10 years in good health and CMV-seronegative. Both conserved end residues are part of each CDR3. D genes are given only for firm matches. The listing skips clone size in some rows; elsewhere it reads once, few, many or a size class.

v_gene	abundance	d_gene	j_gene	CDR3nt	CDR3aa
TRBV30	.	.	TRBJ1-2	TGTGCCTGGACGCTAGGGACTTCCCGTTCGGATGGCTACACCTTC	CAWTLGTSRSDGYTF
TRBV7-9	.	TRBD2	TRBJ2-4	TGTGCCAGCAGCTTAGGGAAAGCGGGGGGCGGTGAAAACATTCAGTACTTC	CASSLGKAGGGENIQYF
TRBV7-2	.	.	TRBJ1-1	TGTGCCAGCAGCTTAGTTTGGGGGCTGAACACTGAAGCTTTCTTT	CASSLVWGLNTEAFF
TRBV7-3	.	.	TRBJ1-5	TGTGCCAGCAGCTTGGTTTCTGTAGATAGCAATCAGCCCCAGCATTTT	CASSLVSVDSNQPQHF
TRBV5-1	.	.	TRBJ2-7	TGCGCCAGCAGCTTGGAGGGGCCCCTGTACGAGCAGTACTTC	CASSLEGPLYEQYF
TRBV13	.	TRBD1	TRBJ2-1	TGTGCCAGCAGCCAAGACAGGGGGCCTAGCAATGAGCAGTTCTTC	CASSQDRGPSNEQFF
TRBV15	.	TRBD2	TRBJ2-4	TGTGCCACCAGCAGGGCTGGCGGGGGGGCCAAAAACATTCAGTACTTC	CATSRAGGGAKNIQYF
TRBV5-4	.	.	TRBJ1-1	TGTGCCAGCAGCCTTGGACGAGGTCAGGGTGCCACTGAAGCTTTCTTT	CASSLGRGQGATEAFF
TRBV5-1	few	TRBD1	TRBJ2-7	TGCGCCAGCAGCTCCGGACAGGGAGGCCCCTACGAGCAGTACTTC	CASSSGQGGPYEQYF
TRBV23-1	.	TRBD1	TRBJ2-7	TGCGCCAGCAGTCAACCGGGACGGGACAGGCTCTGGGAGCAGTACTTC	CASSQPGRDRLWEQYF
TRBV27	.	TRBD1	TRBJ2-7	TGTGCCAGCAGTTTCGGGGACAGGGGCGTAGTGCACTTC	CASSFGDRGVVHF
TRBV14	.	.	TRBJ2-1	TGTGCCAGCAGCCAAGGAGGCAGGGGGGTTACAATGAGGCAGTTCTTC	CASSQGGRGVTMRQFF
TRBV4-1	.	.	TRBJ2-3	TGCGCCAGCAGCCAAGTGCCGGCTAGCCATTCCACAGATACGCAGTATTTT	CASSQVPASHSTDTQYF
TRBV25-1	few	TRBD2	TRBJ2-2	TGTGCCAGCAGTAAACGAACCCTAGCGGGAGTGGTCGGGGAGCTGTTTTTT	CASSKRTLAGVVGELFF
TRBV7-9	.	TRBD2	TRBJ2-7	TGTGCCAGCAGCTTAGGAAGCCTAGCGGAAACCTACGAGCAGTACTTC	CASSLGSLAETYEQYF
TRBV7-9	.	.	TRBJ1-5	TGTGCCAGCAGCAAAGCTCAGGGAGGTCAGCCCCAGCATTTT	CASSKAQGGQPQHF
TRBV6-5	.	.	TRBJ2-1	TGTGCCAGCAGTATCCTAGCCTCCTCCGGCAGTGAGCAGTTCTTC	CASSILASSGSEQFF
TRBV19	once	.	TRBJ1-5	TGTGCCAGTAGTATAGATCCTATGCGCCCCGATCAGCCCCAGCATTTT	CASSIDPMRPDQPQHF
TRBV7-9	once	.	TRBJ1-1	TGTTCCAGCAGCTTAGTCGGGTACAGGGTTGTCTTT	CSSSLVGYRVVF
TRBV25-1	.	.	TRBJ1-2	TGTGCCAGCAGCACGCCCGGGACAACCTATGGCTACACCTTC	CASSTPGTTYGYTF
TRBV4-1	.	.	TRBJ2-7	TGCGCCAGCAGCCAAGGGGACGGGGGATTTCGCGAGCAGTACTTC	CASSQGDGGFREQYF
TRBV29-1	once	TRBD1	TRBJ2-1	TGCAGCTCCACAGGGGCTACATACAATGAGCAGTTCTTC	CSSTGATYNEQFF
TRBV6-4	.	.	TRBJ2-7	TGTGCCAGCAGACCTAGGGAGTTCTACGAGCAGTACTTC	CASRPREFYEQYF
TRBV10-3	.	.	TRBJ1-4	TGTGCCATCAGTAGAACAGAGAATGAAAAACTGTTTTTT	CAISRTENEKLFF
TRBV5-1	.	.	TRBJ2-5	TGCGCCAGCAGCGGCCTTGGGGGCCGGGAGACCCAGTACTTC	CASSGLGGRETQYF
TRBV2	once	TRBD1	TRBJ1-5	TGTGCCAGCAGTGAAGTTGAAGACAGGGTGTGGAGTGAGGGCAATCAGCCCCAGCATTTT	CASSEVEDRVWSEGNQPQHF
TRBV11-2	.	TRBD1	TRBJ1-1	TGTGCCAGCAGCGGAGGCACAGGGGGCGCCACTGAAGCTTTCTTT	CASSGGTGGATEAFF
TRBV5-4	.	TRBD2	TRBJ2-5	TGTGCCAGCAGCTTGGCGGGGGGGCAAGAGACCCAGTACTTC	CASSLAGGQETQYF
TRBV11-3	.	TRBD2	TRBJ2-5	TGTGCCAGCAGCCCCGGGACTAGCGGGTCCTCCTGGGAGACCCAGTACTTC	CASSPGTSGSSWETQYF
TRBV4-2	.	.	TRBJ2-5	TGTGCCAGCAGCCAACGGGGTCCCCAGTACTTC	CASSQRGPQYF
TRBV15	once	TRBD1	TRBJ2-7	TGTGCCACCAGCAGAGACCGGGACAGGGGAAGGGAACGTAGGGTTTACGAGCAGTACTTC	CATSRDRDRGRERRVYEQYF
TRBV19	.	.	TRBJ2-3	TGTGCCAGTAGTACCCGCGGGATCAGGCCAAGCACAGATACGCAGTATTTT	CASSTRGIRPSTDTQYF
TRBV7-9	.	TRBD2	TRBJ2-3	TGTGCCAGCAGCTTAGTGTTAGCGGGAAAAGATACGCAGTATTTT	CASSLVLAGKDTQYF
TRBV7-9	.	TRBD1	TRBJ1-1	TGTGCCAGCAGCACGACAGGGGGCCCAAACACTGAAGCTTTCTTT	CASSTTGGPNTEAFF
TRBV30	.	.	TRBJ2-1	TGTGCCTGGAGTGTACTCTCATCCTACGGTGAGCAGTTCTTC	CAWSVLSSYGEQFF
TRBV5-4	.	TRBD1	TRBJ2-1	TGTGCCAGCAGCACTGGGGCTATAGAGGGGGCATACAATGAGCAGTTCTTC	CASSTGAIEGAYNEQFF
TRBV6-5	few	TRBD1	TRBJ1-5	TGTGCCAGCAGCCGACGGACAGGGGAACAGCCCCAGCATTTT	CASSRRTGEQPQHF
TRBV13	.	TRBD2	TRBJ2-7	TGTGCCAGCAGCCTCCTAGCGGGAGTTTCCGAGCAGTACTTC	CASSLLAGVSEQYF
TRBV30	.	TRBD1	TRBJ1-2	TGTGCCTGGAGTGTAGGGACAGGCTATGGCTACACCTTC	CAWSVGTGYGYTF
TRBV5-4	.	TRBD2	TRBJ2-1	TGTGCCAGCAGCTTGGGCCTGCGGGAGGGCAACGAGCAGTTCTTC	CASSLGLREGNEQFF
TRBV4-1	few	.	TRBJ1-2	TGCGCCAGCAGCCCAGAACTAGCTAACTATGGCTACACCTTC	CASSPELANYGYTF
TRBV19	.	TRBD2	TRBJ2-1	TGTGCCAGTAGTGGGAGACTAGCGGACAATGAGCAGTTCTTC	CASSGRLADNEQFF
TRBV6-1	.	.	TRBJ2-5	TGTGCCAGCCGGGAAAGCAGGCTCCCGGGGGAGACCCAGTACTTC	CASRESRLPGETQYF
TRBV2	.	TRBD1	TRBJ1-5	TGTGCCAGCAGTGGGGATGGGACAGGGAGTCAGCCCCAGCATTTT	CASSGDGTGSQPQHF
TRBV6-5	once	TRBD1	TRBJ2-2	TGTGCCAGTACACAGGGGCCGAACACCGGGGAGCTGTTTTTT	CASTQGPNTGELFF
TRBV6-1	.	TRBD2	TRBJ2-2	TGTGCCAGCACAGGACTAGTAAACACCGGGGAGCTGTTTTTT	CASTGLVNTGELFF
TRBV7-8	.	.	TRBJ1-1	TGTGCCAGCAGCTTAAGCGGGACGGGGAACACTGAAGCTTTCTTT	CASSLSGTGNTEAFF
TRBV28	.	TRBD1	TRBJ1-2	TGTGCCAGCAGTCCACCGGGACAGGGGTCATACTATGGCTACACCTTC	CASSPPGQGSYYGYTF
TRBV2	.	TRBD2	TRBJ2-3	TGTGCCAGCAGTCCTCCGGGACTAGCAGCCCCGCCCGGCACAGATACGCAGTATTTT	CASSPPGLAAPPGTDTQYF
TRBV13	.	TRBD1	TRBJ2-7	TGTGCCAGCAGCTTCGGTAGCAGGGACAGTCGGACGGGCGAGCAGTACTTC	CASSFGSRDSRTGEQYF
TRBV6-5	.	TRBD2	TRBJ2-1	TGTGCCAGCAGTTTCTCTAGCGGGGGGCTTTTTGAGCAGTTCTTC	CASSFSSGGLFEQFF
TRBV30	.	TRBD1	TRBJ1-5	TGTGCCTGGGAACAGGGGTCGGGGCAGCCCCAGCATTTT	CAWEQGSGQPQHF
TRBV19	.	.	TRBJ1-1	TGTGCCAGTAGTAAGACAATGAACACTGAAGCTTTCTTT	CASSKTMNTEAFF
TRBV6-6	.	.	TRBJ2-7	TGTGCCAGTTCGGCGGGAACCTACGAGCAGTACTTC	CASSAGTYEQYF
TRBV5-1	few	.	TRBJ2-7	TGCGCCAGCAGCTTGGCGATGGGGGCGTCCTACGAGCAGTACTTC	CASSLAMGASYEQYF
TRBV27	once	.	TRBJ1-4	TGTGCCAGCAGTTTAACAGATACTAATGAAAAACTGTTTTTT	CASSLTDTNEKLFF
TRBV5-1	.	TRBD2	TRBJ2-7	TGCGCCAGCAGCTTGTCAGCGGGGGCCGAGCAGTACTTC	CASSLSAGAEQYF